These 23 T cell receptor beta chains came from one sample sequenced in a study of vaccination and CD4 T cells after COVID-19. As for treatment: roughly 10-day PBMC culture with coronavirus spike peptide pools or control peptides (ViraFEST assay). No antigens are known for them. Sequenced with the Oncomine TCR Beta short-read assay was DNA taken from cultured CD4+ T cells. Each CDR3 protein gets one entry after TCRdb re-called the PCR reads with MiXCR. The sample lists some 23,000 distinct CDR3 sequences, roughly 44% occurring once. The sequencing used CD4+ T cells from blood, cultured in vitro, collected before SARS-CoV-2 vaccination. The receptor set was obtained from a human donor who received a COVID-19 vaccine.

This clonotype came up a few times. V and J are TRBV7-9 and TRBJ1-2, with TRBD1 matching over 7 bases. Unmatched junction bases numbered 5, after V lost 1 base and J lost 6 bases. The germline gives CDR1 SEHNR, CDR2 FQNEAQ (reference sequence). This CDR3 has 14 amino acids. The CDR3 sequence is CASSLVQGRNGYTF. CDR3 coding DNA: TGTGCCAGCAGCTTAGTACAGGGGAGGAATGGCTACACCTTC.

V usage is TRBV5-6 and J usage is TRBJ1-1; D possibly corresponds to TRBD1 (5 bases). V was shortened by 2 bases and J by 4 bases, with 9 bases between the two germline ends. The CDR3 sequence is 13 residues long. Germline loops: CDR1 SGHDT, CDR2 YYEEEE. CDR3 residues: CASSFVGVTEAFF. The CDR3, as DNA: TGTGCCAGCAGCTTCGTGGGGGTCACTGAAGCTTTCTTT.

The sample holds a few counts of this clonotype. This sequence joins TRBV6-5 and TRBJ1-1; 8 bases are shared with TRBD1. CDR1 is MNHEY, CDR2 SVGAGI, per germline. This CDR3 is built from 15 residues. With V trimmed by 0 bases and J by 11 bases, 11 bases remained unmatched. CDR3 bases: TGTGCCAGCAGTTACTCGCAGCAGGGGGCAAGGGTGGCTTTCTTT. It yields the protein CASSYSQQGARVAFF.

This clonotype was picked up a small number of times. The chain joins TRBV20-1 to TRBJ2-7, with a tentative D call TRBD2 (6 bases). CDR1 is DFQATT, CDR2 SNEGSKA, per germline (reference sequence). The CDR3 is 14 amino acids. V was cut by 2 bases and J by 3 bases, with 14 bases left in between. The CDR3 bases are TGCAGTGCTAGACGGGGGTTTACATTCTACGAGCAGTACTTC. Translating gives CSARRGFTFYEQYF.

The sample holds a few counts of this clonotype. This chain links TRBV6-5 with TRBJ2-5; D is possibly TRBD1 (5 bases). Per germline, CDR1 MNHEY and CDR2 SVGAGI. This CDR3 spans 14 amino acids. The ends were cut back, 4 bases at V and 1 base at J, with 10 bases in the middle. The CDR3 here is CASSSQTAQETQYF. CDR3 bases: TGTGCCAGCAGTTCCCAGACAGCCCAAGAGACCCAGTACTTC.

This chain connects TRBV6-5 to TRBJ1-1; the D is unclear. Between the trimmed V and J ends, which lost 4 bases and 5 bases, there was a span of 14 bases. Germline V gene lookup returns CDR1 MNHEY and CDR2 SVGAGI. There are 14 residues in the CDR3. The CDR3 protein is CASSSPSAGTEAFF. The CDR3, as DNA: TGTGCCAGCAGTTCCCCCTCAGCGGGGACTGAAGCTTTCTTT.

The genes are TRBV23-1 and TRBJ1-6; a weak D match, TRBD1 (6 bases). TRBV23-1 is sorted into the ORF group, with uncertain function. The CDR3 is 17 amino acids. The V and J ends lost 2 bases and 7 bases respectively, with 18 bases between them. The CDR3, as DNA: TGCGCCAGCAGTCAAAGTAGACGGACAGTACAGAATTCACCCCTCCACTTT. It yields the protein CASSQSRRTVQNSPLHF.

This chain uses TRBV19 with TRBJ1-5; 8 bases align to TRBD1. Germline V gene data show CDR1 as LNHDA and CDR2 as SQIVND (reference sequence). This CDR3 is 13 amino acids long. The V and J ends lost 3 bases and 9 bases, in that order; junction bases with no gene match: 4. The CDR3 DNA reads as TGTGCCAGTAGTATGGACAGGGCGATGCCCCAGCATTTT. It codes for CASSMDRAMPQHF.

This clonotype was seen only a few times. This sequence joins TRBV6-1 and TRBJ1-5; D is unresolved. The CDR3 is made up of 13 amino acids. The V end lost 4 bases, the J end lost 4 bases, and 8 bases lay between the germline ends. Germline V gene sequence: CDR1 MNHNS, CDR2 SASEGT. CDR3 coding DNA: TGTGCCAGCAGTGCTAGAGGGAATCAGCCCCAGCATTTT. It encodes CASSARGNQPQHF.

Points on this clonotype: The conserved phenylalanine or tryptophan is not found at the CDR3 terminus, so this likely reflects a read error. The chain is built from TRBV24-1 and TRBJ1-2, with 8 bases identical to TRBD1. Germline CDR1 is KGHDR and CDR2 is SFDVKD. Unmatched junction bases numbered 6, after V lost 5 bases and J lost 5 bases. The CDR3 extends over 14 amino acids. The CDR3 sequence is CATSAPGGGYGYTL. The CDR3 bases are TGTGCCACCAGTGCCCCAGGGGGCGGATATGGCTACACCTTG.

This clonotype was recorded only once. The CDR3 sequence: CASSPIRTATNTEAFF. The CDR3 bases are TGTGCCAGCAGCCCAATCAGGACAGCTACTAACACTGAAGCTTTCTTT. The genes are TRBV7-8 and TRBJ1-1; perhaps TRBD1 as D (6 bases). Germline V lookup: CDR1 SGHVS, CDR2 FQNEAQ. This CDR3 comprises 16 residues. V lost 5 bases to trimming and J lost 2 bases, with 18 bases between them.

V gene TRBV7-2 combines with J gene TRBJ1-1, with TRBD1 matching over 9 bases. CDR1 and CDR2 from the germline V gene are SGHTA and FQGNSA. The CDR3 runs 14 residues. The V and J ends lost 4 bases and 3 bases, in that order; junction bases with no gene match: 3. The CDR3 here is CASSSQGADTEAFF. In DNA, the CDR3 is TGTGCCAGCAGCTCACAGGGGGCAGACACTGAAGCTTTCTTT.

This clonotype turned up a few times. CDR3 coding DNA: TGCAGTGCTTCCCATCGGGGGGCAATAGGAGATACGCAGTATTTT. Its translation is CSASHRGAIGDTQYF. The V and J genes are TRBV20-1 and TRBJ2-3, with D perhaps matching TRBD2 (7 bases). With 5 bases removed from V and 5 bases from J, the gap between germline ends came to 20 bases. This CDR3 is built from 15 residues. Germline assignment: CDR1 DFQATT and CDR2 SNEGSKA (reference sequence).

The rearrangement joins TRBV19 to TRBJ2-5; D unclear. The CDR3 sequence is 11 residues long. Germline assignment: CDR1 LNHDA and CDR2 SQIVND (reference sequence). The V end was cut by 8 bases, the J end by 5 bases, with 9 bases between. The CDR3 DNA reads as TGTGCCAGTGGGGTGGGGGAGACCCAGTACTTC. This sequence encodes CASGVGETQYF.

The rearrangement joins TRBV5-1 to TRBJ1-1, with a weak D call TRBD1 (6 bases). This CDR3 is 13 amino acids long. V dropped 1 base and J dropped 5 bases, with 9 bases sitting between them. CDR1 and CDR2 from the germline V gene are SGHRS and YFSETQ. In nucleotides, the CDR3 is TGCGCCAGCAGCTTGACAGGGAATACTGAAGCTTTCTTT. Translated: CASSLTGNTEAFF.

The chain combines TRBV30 with TRBJ1-1, with D unresolved. Germline values: CDR1 GTSNPN, CDR2 SVGIG (reference sequence). Trimming removed 0 bases from V and 4 bases from J, with 9 bases in between. The CDR3 loop spans 13 amino acids. The chain's CDR3 is CAWSVGGLTEAFF. The CDR3 DNA reads TGTGCCTGGAGTGTTGGAGGGCTCACTGAAGCTTTCTTT.

The gene calls are TRBV19 and TRBJ1-2; D remains ambiguous. The germline gives CDR1 LNHDA, CDR2 SQIVND (reference sequence). This CDR3 has 15 residues. V lost 5 bases and J 4 bases, leaving 17 bases between the germline ends. The CDR3 DNA is TGTGCCAGTAGTCGTGTGGAGACAAACCTCTATGGCTACACCTTC. As protein: CASSRVETNLYGYTF.

The CDR3 spells CASSLPARDIEAFF. The CDR3 nucleotides are TGTGCCAGCAGCCTGCCTGCGAGGGACATTGAAGCTTTCTTT. This chain connects TRBV7-9 to TRBJ1-1; perhaps TRBD1 as D (6 bases). The ends were cut back, 5 bases at V and 7 bases at J, with 17 bases in the middle. The CDR3 is made up of 14 amino acids. Germline values: CDR1 SEHNR, CDR2 FQNEAQ (reference sequence). Based on the CDR3 plus reference TRBV7-9 and TRBJ1-1, the full variable domain is DTGVSQNPRHKITKRGQNVTFRCDPISEHNRLYWYRQTLGQGPEFLTYFQNEAQLEKSRLLSDRFSAERPKGSFSTLEIQRTEQGDSAMYLCASSLPARDIEAFFGQGTRLTVV.

As DNA, the CDR3 is TGCAGTGCTAGAGATCCGGGACAGGGAAGGAATCAGCCCCAGCATTTT. Protein: CSARDPGQGRNQPQHF. The chain carries TRBV20-1 and TRBJ1-5; 9 bases agree with TRBD1. The CDR3 extends over 16 amino acids. V dropped 0 bases and J dropped 4; count of bases not matched to a gene: 7. In germline, CDR1 is DFQATT, CDR2 SNEGSKA (reference sequence).

This clonotype was counted a few times. V gene TRBV7-2 combines with J gene TRBJ1-1; D perhaps matches TRBD1 (6 bases). V was clipped by 2 bases and J by 1 base, with 14 bases between them. The CDR3 is 16 amino acids. The germline gives CDR1 SGHTA, CDR2 FQGNSA. The CDR3 loop reads CASSLSRDTPNTEAFF. For the CDR3, the DNA is TGTGCCAGCAGCTTATCACGGGACACCCCGAACACTGAAGCTTTCTTT.

This clonotype was observed a handful of times. This chain connects TRBV20-1 to TRBJ1-3; 7 bases map to TRBD1. Germline loops: CDR1 DFQATT, CDR2 SNEGSKA (reference sequence). V lost 1 base, J lost 4 bases, and 4 bases stayed unmatched. The CDR3 is made up of 14 amino acids. Here the CDR3 DNA reads TGCAGTGCTAGAGGACAGGGCAGGGGAAACACCATATATTTT. Translated: CSARGQGRGNTIYF.

The V call is TRBV19, the J call TRBJ1-2; D unclear. V was shortened by 3 bases and J by 0 bases, with 11 bases between the two germline ends. The CDR3 is 15 residues long. The V gene's germline CDR1 is LNHDA and CDR2 SQIVND (reference sequence). The chain's CDR3 is CASSIEVTTNYGYTF. The CDR3 nucleotides are TGTGCCAGTAGTATTGAGGTCACGACTAACTATGGCTACACCTTC.

This clonotype has just a few counts. The chain uses TRBV19 and TRBJ1-5; 10 bases agree with TRBD1. CDR3 length equals 14 residues. The V and J ends lost 3 bases and 4 bases, in that order; junction bases with no gene match: 0. Germline lookup yields CDR1 LNHDA and CDR2 SQIVND (reference sequence). Here the CDR3 reads CASSMGQGNQPQHF. CDR3 sequence (DNA): TGTGCCAGTAGTATGGGACAGGGGAATCAGCCCCAGCATTTT.